Listed here are 27 T cell receptor beta chains from one sample, sequenced in a study. TCRdb passed the 5' RACE reads through MiXCR, listing each CDR3 protein once. The sample shows tens of thousands of distinct CDR3 sequences, less than 35% of them seen only once. Sequencing was performed on memory CD4+ T cells sorted from a lymph node. Subset: memory CD4+ T cells, CD4+CD45RO+CD25-. These receptors originate from a female donor with breast cancer.

The chain couples TRBV7-9 to TRBJ1-1; no clear D. This CDR3 is built from 12 residues. V shed 0 bases and J shed 7 bases, with 6 bases lying between them. Germline CDR1 SEHNR, CDR2 FQNEAQ (reference sequence). This CDR3 is CASSLAASEAFF. Here the CDR3 DNA reads TGTGCCAGCAGCTTAGCGGCCAGTGAAGCTTTCTTT.

This chain uses TRBV19 with TRBJ1-1, with 7 bases fitting TRBD1. The CDR3 is 14 amino acids. Per the germline V gene, CDR1 is LNHDA and CDR2 is SQIVND (reference sequence). Trimming cost V 4 bases and J 7 bases; bases outside gene matches: 9. CDR3 nucleotide sequence: TGTGCCAGTAGTACCCTAGGGGGCGCGGATGAAGCTTTCTTT. Its protein product is CASSTLGGADEAFF. The entire variable domain, with the rest obtained from reference TRBV19 and TRBJ1-1, is as follows: DGGITQSPKYLFRKEGQNVTLSCEQNLNHDAMYWYRQDPGQGLRLIYYSQIVNDFQKGDIAEGYSVSREKKESFPLTVTSAQKNPTAFYLCASSTLGGADEAFFGQGTRLTVV.

This clonotype was counted ten times or more. The DNA of the CDR3 is TGTGCCAGCAGCCAAGGCTGGGGACAGGGGACCTATGGCTACACCTTC. This codes for CASSQGWGQGTYGYTF. The genes are TRBV7-2 and TRBJ1-2, with 10 positions matching TRBD1. This CDR3 has 16 residues. J was trimmed by 4 bases and V by 5 bases; bases with no gene match: 10. Germline V gives CDR1 SGHTA, CDR2 FQGNSA.

This clonotype was picked up many times. The chain uses TRBV20-1 and TRBJ2-1; 12 nucleotides agree with TRBD2. CDR1 and CDR2 from the germline V gene are DFQATT and SNEGSKA (reference sequence). Unmatched junction bases numbered 4, after V lost 7 bases and J lost 9 bases. This CDR3 has 12 residues. DNA for the CDR3: TGCAGTGTCCGGACTAGCGGGGTTGAGCAGTTCTTC. Its translation: CSVRTSGVEQFF.

In its sample, this clonotype was seen many times. The chain recombines TRBV6-6 with TRBJ2-7; D is uncertain. V was clipped by 9 bases and J by 4 bases, with 10 bases between them. The V gene's germline CDR1 is MNHNY and CDR2 SVGAGI (reference sequence). The CDR3 consists of 11 residues. CDR3 sequence: CASRTEYEQYF. CDR3 nucleotide sequence: TGTGCCAGTCGGACCGAGTACGAGCAGTACTTC.

The J gene is TRBJ1-4, the V gene TRBV15; the D gene is possibly TRBD1 (6 bases). V lost 0 bases and J 3 bases, leaving 17 bases between the germline ends. Germline CDR1 is LNHNV and CDR2 is YYDKDF (reference sequence). The CDR3 loop spans 18 amino acids. The CDR3 loop is CATSRDPYPAGANEKLFF. The CDR3 DNA follows: TGTGCCACCAGCAGAGATCCATATCCGGCAGGGGCTAATGAAAAACTGTTTTTT.

This clonotype occurred a few times. The chain recombines TRBV5-1 with TRBJ2-3; TRBD2 matches at 14 bases. The CDR3 has 18 residues. V was clipped by 4 bases and J by 4 bases; unmatched bases: 11. The germline gives CDR1 SGHRS, CDR2 YFSETQ. The CDR3 reads CASSAGTSGSYTSDTQYF. In DNA form, the CDR3 reads TGCGCCAGCAGCGCCGGGACTAGCGGGAGTTATACATCAGATACGCAGTATTTT.

J is TRBJ2-5 and V is TRBV28; D call uncertain. The V end was cut by 1 base, the J end by 3 bases, with 9 bases between. This CDR3 is built from 14 residues. Germline V gene data show CDR1 as MDHEN and CDR2 as SYDVKM. The chain's CDR3 is CASSLYGAKETQYF. CDR3 nucleotides: TGTGCCAGCAGTTTATACGGAGCTAAAGAGACCCAGTACTTC. The entire variable domain, with the rest obtained from reference TRBV28 and TRBJ2-5, is as follows: DVKVTQSSRYLVKRTGEKVFLECVQDMDHENMFWYRQDPGLGLRLIYFSYDVKMKEKGDIPEGYSVSREKKERFSLILESASTNQTSMYLCASSLYGAKETQYFGPGTRLLVL.

This clonotype was observed a handful of times. The V gene is TRBV6-1, the J gene TRBJ2-3, with TRBD2 matching over 11 bases. Per germline, CDR1 MNHNS and CDR2 SASEGT. Losses at the gene ends were 5 bases for V and 5 bases for J; bases not matched to a gene: 6. CDR3 length equals 15 residues. CDR3 in amino acids: CASSNLAGGIDTQYF. The CDR3 nucleotides are TGTGCCAGCAGTAACCTAGCGGGAGGTATAGATACGCAGTATTTT.

The chain joins TRBV7-2 to TRBJ2-3, with D maybe TRBD2 (6 bases). Germline CDR1 and CDR2: SGHTA and FQGNSA. The V end lost 2 bases, the J end lost 4 bases, and 13 bases lay between the germline ends. The CDR3 consists of 15 residues. CDR3 nucleotide sequence: TGTGCCAGCAGCTTACAGGCGGGATCTCCAGATACGCAGTATTTT. Translation gives CASSLQAGSPDTQYF.

This clonotype was counted once. The chain has TRBV6-5 and TRBJ2-1, with 7 bases lining up with TRBD2. CDR1 is MNHEY and CDR2 is SVGAGI in the germline V gene. Trimming cost V 7 bases and J 11 bases; bases outside gene matches: 11. This CDR3 comprises 13 residues. CDR3 coding DNA: TGTGCCAGCACCTATCCCGGCGGGAGAAAGCAGTTCTTC. Translating gives CASTYPGGRKQFF.

The sample holds a few counts of this clonotype. The chain is built from TRBV20-1 and TRBJ1-2; D is undetermined. V was pared by 0 bases and J by 3 bases, with 5 bases between. Germline assignment: CDR1 DFQATT and CDR2 SNEGSKA (reference sequence). CDR3 length: 12 amino acids. The CDR3 protein is CSARDSDYGYTF. The DNA of the CDR3 is TGCAGTGCTAGAGATTCGGACTATGGCTACACCTTC.

This clonotype was recorded many times. This rearrangement joins TRBV11-1 to TRBJ2-1; D is unresolved. CDR1 and CDR2 (germline): SGHAT, FQDESV (reference sequence). Trimming took 2 bases from V and 4 from J, leaving 12 bases between them. The length of the CDR3 is 15 residues. The CDR3: CASSLKVGRYNEQFF. In DNA, the CDR3 is TGTGCCAGCAGCTTAAAGGTTGGACGGTACAATGAGCAGTTCTTC.

The chain carries TRBV12-3 or TRBV12-4 and TRBJ2-5, with 10 bases that match TRBD2. Trimming at V came to 4 bases and at J to 4 bases, leaving 3 bases not matched to a gene. The CDR3 runs 14 residues. This CDR3 is CASSSWTSGETQYF. In nucleotides, the CDR3 is TGTGCCAGCAGTTCCTGGACTAGCGGAGAGACCCAGTACTTC.

A few counts support this clonotype. The J gene is TRBJ1-2, the V gene TRBV12-3 or TRBV12-4; D gene uncertain. This CDR3 region has 15 residues. Trimming took 7 bases from V and 0 from J, leaving 15 bases between them. The CDR3 loop reads CASNNRRGANYGYTF. In DNA form, the CDR3 reads TGTGCCAGCAACAATCGACGGGGAGCTAACTATGGCTACACCTTC.

This clonotype was seen ten or more times. The V and J genes are TRBV20-1 and TRBJ1-1, with TRBD1 identical over 10 bases. This CDR3 spans 15 amino acids. Germline CDR1 is DFQATT and CDR2 is SNEGSKA (reference sequence). V was clipped by 5 bases and J by 1 base; unmatched bases: 7. CDR3 bases: TGCAGTGCTCTAGTCCGGGACAGGGGGAACACTGAAGCTTTCTTT. Its translation is CSALVRDRGNTEAFF.

This chain uses TRBV5-1 with TRBJ2-2; no clear D gene. The germline V gene has CDR1 SGHRS and CDR2 YFSETQ. Trimming shortened V by 0 bases and J by 8 bases, and 14 bases separated the two germline ends. The CDR3 consists of 15 residues. This CDR3 reads CASSLEDPSTGELFF. Here the CDR3 DNA reads TGCGCCAGCAGCTTGGAGGACCCGTCCACTGGGGAGCTGTTTTTT.

V usage is TRBV29-1 and J usage is TRBJ2-3; D is ambiguous. The CDR3 runs to 13 residues. Between the trimmed V and J ends, which lost 0 bases and 7 bases, there was a span of 11 bases. Germline CDR1 and CDR2: SQVTM and ANQGSEA. The CDR3 region has the DNA TGCAGCGTTGAAGATCTCCTAGAAAATACGCAGTATTTT. This codes for CSVEDLLENTQYF.

The sample holds many counts of this clonotype. The chain has TRBV9 and TRBJ2-7, with a weak D call TRBD2 (6 bases). The CDR3 sequence is 16 residues long. Trimming took off 4 bases at V and 3 bases at J, with 20 bases between the two ends. Germline V gene lookup returns CDR1 SGDLS and CDR2 YYNGEE. The CDR3 protein is CASSPRDRGEGYEQYF. DNA for the CDR3: TGTGCCAGCAGCCCCCGTGATCGCGGGGAAGGCTACGAGCAGTACTTC.

The chain carries TRBV9 and TRBJ2-7; D might be TRBD1 or TRBD2, each matching 7 bases. V was shortened by 0 bases and J by 0 bases, with 13 bases between the two germline ends. Per the germline V gene, CDR1 is SGDLS and CDR2 is YYNGEE. CDR3 size: 16 residues. The DNA of the CDR3 is TGTGCCAGCAGCGTAGACGCGGGGGACAGCTCCTACGAGCAGTACTTC. Its translation is CASSVDAGDSSYEQYF.

In this sample, this clonotype turned up a few times. The gene calls are TRBV9 and TRBJ2-1; D remains ambiguous. Germline V lookup: CDR1 SGDLS, CDR2 YYNGEE. The CDR3 spans 12 residues. Trimming left V 1 base short and J 6 bases short, with 5 bases between. CDR3 in amino acids: CASSVTPNEQFF. CDR3 in DNA: TGTGCCAGCAGCGTAACGCCCAATGAGCAGTTCTTC.

The chain is built from TRBV5-1 and TRBJ1-5; D unclear. CDR3 size: 14 residues. Germline CDR1 and CDR2: SGHRS and YFSETQ. Trimming cost V 2 bases and J 0 bases, with 6 bases left between them. This CDR3 reads CASSLDTSNQPQHF. In DNA form, the CDR3 reads TGCGCCAGCAGCTTAGACACTAGCAATCAGCCCCAGCATTTT.

This chain connects TRBV7-3 to TRBJ1-6, with D unresolved. Trimming pared 5 bases from V and 5 bases from J, leaving 13 bases between. CDR3 size: 15 residues. CDR1 and CDR2 from the germline V gene are SGHTA and FQGTGA. CDR3 amino acids: CASSPPTADNSPLHF. In nucleotides, the CDR3 is TGTGCCAGCAGCCCTCCGACCGCAGATAATTCACCCCTCCACTTT.

CDR3 region: CASSLVSLQGNTEAFF. CDR3 in DNA: TGTGCCAGCAGCTTAGTAAGTTTACAGGGGAACACTGAAGCTTTCTTT. The chain carries TRBV7-9 and TRBJ1-1, with a possible D match to TRBD1 (6 bases). The germline gives CDR1 SEHNR, CDR2 FQNEAQ (reference sequence). V was shortened by 1 base and J by 1 base, with 13 bases between the two germline ends. The CDR3 runs to 16 residues.

For this clonotype: At one end, the junction sequence differs from germline, possibly due to a read error. The CDR3 loop reads CASSISENAEAFF. CDR3 DNA: TGTGCCAGCAGCATATCTGAGAACGCTGAAGCTTTCTTT. The chain carries TRBV7-3 and TRBJ1-1; D unresolved. Germline V gives CDR1 SGHTA, CDR2 FQGTGA. This CDR3 is built from 13 residues.

By share, this clonotype ranks as medium-sized (0.01 to 0.1%). V is TRBV20-1 and J is TRBJ2-5; 7 bases are shared with TRBD1. The CDR3 has 14 residues. Unmatched junction bases numbered 4, after V lost 1 base and J lost 2 bases. Germline CDR1 is DFQATT and CDR2 is SNEGSKA (reference sequence). This CDR3 is CSARGDSPQETQYF. In nucleotides, the CDR3 is TGCAGTGCTAGAGGGGACAGTCCGCAAGAGACCCAGTACTTC.

This chain connects TRBV2 to TRBJ2-5; D is possibly TRBD1 (5 bases). The CDR3 loop spans 13 amino acids. Germline V gene sequence: CDR1 SNHLY, CDR2 FYNNEI. Trimming left V 4 bases short and J 7 bases short, with 13 bases between. The CDR3 coding sequence is TGTGCCAGCAGTGTGGCCAGGGTGGGGACCCAGTACTTC. Its translation: CASSVARVGTQYF.